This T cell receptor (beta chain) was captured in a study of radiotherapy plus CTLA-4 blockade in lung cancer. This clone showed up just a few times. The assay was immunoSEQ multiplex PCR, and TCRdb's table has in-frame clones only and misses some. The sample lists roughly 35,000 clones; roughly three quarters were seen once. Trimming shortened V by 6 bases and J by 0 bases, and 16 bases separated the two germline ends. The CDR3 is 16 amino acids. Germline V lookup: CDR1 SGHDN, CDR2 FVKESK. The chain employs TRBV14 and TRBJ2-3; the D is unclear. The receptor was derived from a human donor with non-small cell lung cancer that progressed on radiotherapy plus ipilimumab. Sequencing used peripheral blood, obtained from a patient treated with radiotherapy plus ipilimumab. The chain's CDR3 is CASSPGFSASTDTQYF. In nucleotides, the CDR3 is TGTGCCAGCAGTCCCGGGTTCTCGGCTAGCACAGATACGCAGTATTTT.